What follows are 3 T cell receptor beta chains derived from one specimen sequenced in a study of post-analysis software for immune sequencing data. Study findings and constraints: When patients were compared with controls, four to six TRBV segments were more frequent, TRBV5-6, TRBV5-1 and TRBV20-1 among them.

These receptors have no known antigen. Presence of unique molecular identifiers characterized the TCR beta cDNA libraries. TCRdb used MiXCR to reprocess the PCR reads, holding one entry per CDR3 protein. The sample has more than 350,000 distinct CDR3 sequences, 30% to 45% seen once. Sequencing was performed on blood. Receptor source: a girl aged 2-15 years with multiple sclerosis.

The chain joins TRBV7-9 to TRBJ2-6; 8 bases align to TRBD2. The CDR3 totals 19 residues. The trim removed 4 bases at V and 1 base at J, leaving 12 bases unmatched. Germline loops: CDR1 SEHNR, CDR2 FQNEAQ (reference sequence). The CDR3 here is CASSSSGGYVRSGANVLTF. Written as DNA, the CDR3 is TGTGCCAGCAGCTCGTCGGGAGGGTATGTGAGATCTGGGGCCAACGTCCTGACTTTC.

This chain uses TRBV6-5 with TRBJ2-3; no clear D gene. Per germline, CDR1 MNHEY and CDR2 SVGAGI. The CDR3 loop spans 14 amino acids. The V and J ends lost 5 bases and 1 base respectively, with 10 bases between them. The CDR3 DNA follows: TGTGCCAGCAGTAAATACTGGGGCACAGATACGCAGTATTTT. It translates to CASSKYWGTDTQYF.

The chain has TRBV18 and TRBJ2-1; 7 bases fit TRBD2. The CDR3 covers 15 residues. Germline values: CDR1 KGHSH, CDR2 LQKENI. After removal of 3 bases from V and 2 bases from J, the junction contained 4 bases not matched to a gene. The CDR3 reads CASSPPRGAYNEQFF. Written as DNA, the CDR3 is TGTGCCAGCTCACCGCCCCGGGGGGCCTACAATGAGCAGTTCTTC.